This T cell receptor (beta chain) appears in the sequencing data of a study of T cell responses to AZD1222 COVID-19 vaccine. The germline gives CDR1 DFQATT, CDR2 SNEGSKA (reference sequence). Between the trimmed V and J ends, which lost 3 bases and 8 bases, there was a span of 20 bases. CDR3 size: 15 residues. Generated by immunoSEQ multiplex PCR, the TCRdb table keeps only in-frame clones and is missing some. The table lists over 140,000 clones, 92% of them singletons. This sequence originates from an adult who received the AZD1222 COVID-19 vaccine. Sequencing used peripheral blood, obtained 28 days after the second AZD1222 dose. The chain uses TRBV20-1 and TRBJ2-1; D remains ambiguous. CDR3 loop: CSASPASRFIDEQFF. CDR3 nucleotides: TGCAGTGCTAGTCCAGCTTCTAGGTTCATCGATGAGCAGTTCTTC.